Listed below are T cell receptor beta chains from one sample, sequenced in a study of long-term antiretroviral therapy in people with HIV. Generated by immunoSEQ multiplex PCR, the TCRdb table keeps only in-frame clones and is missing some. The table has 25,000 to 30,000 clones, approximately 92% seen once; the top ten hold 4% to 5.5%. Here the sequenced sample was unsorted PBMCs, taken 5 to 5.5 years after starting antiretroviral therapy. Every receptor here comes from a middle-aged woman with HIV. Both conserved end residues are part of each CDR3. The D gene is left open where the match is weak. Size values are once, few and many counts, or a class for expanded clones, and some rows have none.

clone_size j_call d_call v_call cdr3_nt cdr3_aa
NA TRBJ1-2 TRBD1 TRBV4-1 TGCGCCAGCAGCCCTCTGGGACAGGGGTGGGGCTACACCTTC CASSPLGQGWGYTF
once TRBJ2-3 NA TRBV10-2 TGCGCCAGCAGTGACCTAGGGAGGAAGGCTACGCAGTATTTT CASSDLGRKATQYF
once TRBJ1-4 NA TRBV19 TGTGCCAGTAGTTTCCAACCGACACTGGAAAAACTGTTTTTT CASSFQPTLEKLFF
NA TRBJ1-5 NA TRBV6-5 TGTGCCAGCAGTGATGACTGGAGCAATCAGCCCCAGCATTTT CASSDDWSNQPQHF
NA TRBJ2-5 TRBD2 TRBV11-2 TGTGCCAGCAGCCCACGACTAGCTGGAGGCGAGACCCAGTACTTC CASSPRLAGGETQYF
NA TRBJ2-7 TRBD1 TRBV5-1 TGCGCCAGCAGCCCAAGGACAGGGTCCCTCTACGAGCAGTACTTC CASSPRTGSLYEQYF
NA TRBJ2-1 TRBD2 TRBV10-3 TGTGCCACGACGAGTGGAGCGGGGGGCAATGAGCAGTTCTTC CATTSGAGGNEQFF
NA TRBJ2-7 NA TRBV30 NA CAWSVLRAYEQYF
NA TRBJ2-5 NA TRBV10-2 TGCGCCAGCAGTGAGGCAACCCTAGCCGCCGCACCGGAGACCCAGTACTTC CASSEATLAAAPETQYF
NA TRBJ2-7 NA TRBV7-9 TGTGCCAGCGGACTACAGGGAGGAGACGAGCAGTACTTC CASGLQGGDEQYF
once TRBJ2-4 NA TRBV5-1 TGCGCCAGCAGCCCCGGAGCGGCAGAAAACATTCAGTACTTC CASSPGAAENIQYF
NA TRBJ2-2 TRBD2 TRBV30 TGTGCCTGGAGTTCGGGACTAGCCGTCGGGGAGCTGTTTTTT CAWSSGLAVGELFF